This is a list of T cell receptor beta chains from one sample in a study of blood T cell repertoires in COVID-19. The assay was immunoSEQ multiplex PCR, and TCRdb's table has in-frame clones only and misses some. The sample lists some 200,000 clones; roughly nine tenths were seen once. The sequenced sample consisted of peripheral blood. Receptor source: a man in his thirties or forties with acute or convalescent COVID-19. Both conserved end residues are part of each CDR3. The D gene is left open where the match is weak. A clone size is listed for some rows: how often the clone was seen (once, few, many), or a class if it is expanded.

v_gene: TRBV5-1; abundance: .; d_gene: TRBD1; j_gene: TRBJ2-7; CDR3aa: CASSLVGRGHDEQYF; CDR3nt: TGCGCCAGCAGCTTGGTCGGCAGGGGGCATGACGAGCAGTACTTC
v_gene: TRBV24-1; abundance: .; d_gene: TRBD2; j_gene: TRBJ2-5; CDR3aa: CATQLASQETQYF; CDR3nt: TGTGCCACTCAACTAGCGTCCCAAGAGACCCAGTACTTC
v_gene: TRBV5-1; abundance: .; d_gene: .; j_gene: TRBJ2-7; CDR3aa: CASSSSGRGALSTYF; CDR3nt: TGCGCCAGCAGTTCGTCGGGACGGGGGGCTCTTTCCACGTACTTC
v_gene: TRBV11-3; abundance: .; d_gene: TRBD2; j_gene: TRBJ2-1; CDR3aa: CASSLAGTSGGPNNEQFF; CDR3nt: TGTGCCAGCAGCTTAGCCGGGACTAGCGGGGGGCCAAACAATGAGCAGTTCTTC
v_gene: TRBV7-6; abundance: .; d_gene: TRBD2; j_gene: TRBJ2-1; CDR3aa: CASSSLVSGGYNEQFF; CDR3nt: TGTGCCAGCAGCTCCTTGGTTAGCGGGGGGTACAATGAGCAGTTCTTC
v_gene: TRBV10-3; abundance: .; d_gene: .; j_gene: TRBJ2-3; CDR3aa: CAIAGRGMSTDTQYF; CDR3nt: TGTGCCATCGCAGGTAGGGGTATGAGCACAGATACGCAGTATTTT
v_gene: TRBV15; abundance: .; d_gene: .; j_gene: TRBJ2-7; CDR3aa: CATSRDLTEYEQYF; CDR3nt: TGTGCCACCAGCAGAGATCTTACAGAATACGAGCAGTACTTC
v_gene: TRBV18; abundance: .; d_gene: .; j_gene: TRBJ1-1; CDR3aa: CASSPRPEPNTEAFF; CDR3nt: TGTGCCAGCTCACCACGCCCAGAACCGAACACTGAAGCTTTCTTT
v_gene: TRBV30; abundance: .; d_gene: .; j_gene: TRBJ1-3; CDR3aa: CAWGAGQFSGNTIYF; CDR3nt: TGTGCCTGGGGTGCAGGACAATTCTCTGGAAACACCATATATTTT
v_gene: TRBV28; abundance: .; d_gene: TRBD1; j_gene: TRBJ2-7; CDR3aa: CASRPGQAYEQYF; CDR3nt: TGTGCCAGCAGGCCGGGACAGGCCTACGAGCAGTACTTC
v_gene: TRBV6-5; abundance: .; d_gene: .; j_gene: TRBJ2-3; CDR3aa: CASSSRGITDTQYF; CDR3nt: TGTGCCAGCAGTTCCCGGGGTATCACAGATACGCAGTATTTT
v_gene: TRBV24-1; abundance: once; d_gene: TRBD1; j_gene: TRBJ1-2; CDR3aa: CATSAGTGNYGYTF; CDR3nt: TGTGCCACCAGTGCCGGGACAGGGAACTATGGCTACACCTTC
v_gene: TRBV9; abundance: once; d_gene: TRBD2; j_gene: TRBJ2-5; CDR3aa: CASSVGFQRGETQYF; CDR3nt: TGTGCCAGCAGCGTAGGGTTTCAGCGGGGGGAGACCCAGTACTTC
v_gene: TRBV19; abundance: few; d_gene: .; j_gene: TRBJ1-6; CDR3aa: CASSDQGFYNSPLHF; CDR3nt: TGTGCCAGTAGTGACCAGGGCTTCTATAATTCACCCCTCCACTTT
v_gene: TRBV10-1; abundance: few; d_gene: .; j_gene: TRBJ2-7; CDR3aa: CASSDPGLKSYEQYF; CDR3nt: TGCGCCAGCAGTGATCCGGGACTTAAGTCCTACGAGCAGTACTTC
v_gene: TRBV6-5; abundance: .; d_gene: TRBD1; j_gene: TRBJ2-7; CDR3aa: CASSLRQGTYEQYF; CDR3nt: TGTGCCAGCAGCCTACGACAGGGGACCTACGAGCAGTACTTC
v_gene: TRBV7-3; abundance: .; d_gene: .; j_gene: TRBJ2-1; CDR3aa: CASSLGGGEQFF; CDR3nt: TGTGCCAGCAGCCTCGGAGGTGGTGAGCAGTTCTTC
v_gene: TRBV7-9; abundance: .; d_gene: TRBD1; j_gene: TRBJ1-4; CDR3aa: CASSVGQGSINEKLFF; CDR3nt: TGTGCCAGCAGTGTAGGACAGGGAAGCATTAATGAAAAACTGTTTTTT
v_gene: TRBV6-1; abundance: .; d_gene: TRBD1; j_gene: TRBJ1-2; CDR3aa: CAIGDRGYGYTF; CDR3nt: TGTGCCATAGGGGACAGGGGCTATGGCTACACCTTC
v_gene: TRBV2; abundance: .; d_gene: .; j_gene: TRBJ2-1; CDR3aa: CASSAGLSSYNEQFF; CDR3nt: TGTGCCAGCAGTGCCGGACTAAGCTCCTACAATGAGCAGTTCTTC
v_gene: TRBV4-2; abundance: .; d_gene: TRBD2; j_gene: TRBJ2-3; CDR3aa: CASSQGNSGSPTDTQYF; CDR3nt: TGTGCCAGCAGCCAAGGAAATAGCGGGAGCCCCACAGATACGCAGTATTTT
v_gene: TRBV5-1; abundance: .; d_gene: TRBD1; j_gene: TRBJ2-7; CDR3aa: CASSLTGQGSHEQYF; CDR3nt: TGCGCCAGCAGCTTGACAGGACAGGGGAGCCACGAGCAGTACTTC
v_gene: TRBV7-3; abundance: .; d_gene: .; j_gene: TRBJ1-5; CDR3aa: CARGRCNQPQHF; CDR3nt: TGTGCCAGGGGGCGATGCAATCAGCCCCAGCATTTT
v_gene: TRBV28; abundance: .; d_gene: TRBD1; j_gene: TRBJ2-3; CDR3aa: CASSSRGRGISTDTQYF; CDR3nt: TGTGCCAGCAGTTCCAGGGGGCGAGGAATTTCCACAGATACGCAGTATTTT
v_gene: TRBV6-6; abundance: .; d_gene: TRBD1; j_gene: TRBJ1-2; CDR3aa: CASSSGDRAVVFGYTF; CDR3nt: TGTGCCAGCAGCTCCGGGGACAGGGCTGTTGTGTTTGGCTACACCTTC
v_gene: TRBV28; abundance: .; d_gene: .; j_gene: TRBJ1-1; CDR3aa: CASSPRGGPTTEAFF; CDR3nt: TGTGCCAGCAGCCCTAGGGGAGGGCCCACCACTGAAGCTTTCTTT
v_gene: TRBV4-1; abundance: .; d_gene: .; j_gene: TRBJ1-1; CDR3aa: CASGHQNTEAFF; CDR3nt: TGCGCCAGCGGCCACCAGAACACTGAAGCTTTCTTT
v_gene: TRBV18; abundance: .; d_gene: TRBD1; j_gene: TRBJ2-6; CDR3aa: CASSQGQGAAGANVLTF; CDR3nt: TGTGCCAGCTCCCAGGGACAGGGGGCGGCGGGGGCCAACGTCCTGACTTTC
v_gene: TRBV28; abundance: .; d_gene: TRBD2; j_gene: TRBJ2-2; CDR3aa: CASSPGGTGELFF; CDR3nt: TGTGCCAGCAGTCCGGGGGGAACCGGGGAGCTGTTTTTT
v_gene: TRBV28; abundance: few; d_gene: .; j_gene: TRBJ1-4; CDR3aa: CASSPFNEKLFF; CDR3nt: TGTGCCAGCAGCCCCTTTAATGAAAAACTGTTTTTT
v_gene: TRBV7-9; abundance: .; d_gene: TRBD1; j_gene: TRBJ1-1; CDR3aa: CASSLLGGPTEAFF; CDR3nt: TGTGCCAGCAGCTTATTAGGGGGCCCCACTGAAGCTTTCTTT
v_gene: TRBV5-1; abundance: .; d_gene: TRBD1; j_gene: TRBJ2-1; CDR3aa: CASNQGTGQSYNEQFF; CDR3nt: TGCGCCAGCAACCAAGGGACAGGGCAATCCTACAATGAGCAGTTCTTC
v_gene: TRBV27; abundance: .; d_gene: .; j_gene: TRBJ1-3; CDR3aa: CASSPLQGLSGNTIYF; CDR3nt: TGTGCCAGCAGTCCACTCCAGGGCCTGTCCGGAAACACCATATATTTT
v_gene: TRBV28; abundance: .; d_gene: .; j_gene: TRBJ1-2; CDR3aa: CASSLGLGGYTF; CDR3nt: TGTGCCAGCAGCCTAGGACTAGGTGGCTACACCTTC
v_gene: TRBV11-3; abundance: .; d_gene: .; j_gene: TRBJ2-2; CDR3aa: CASSFYRDTGELFF; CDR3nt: TGTGCCAGCAGCTTTTACAGGGACACCGGGGAGCTGTTTTTT
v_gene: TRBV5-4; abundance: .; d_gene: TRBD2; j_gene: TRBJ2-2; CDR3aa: CASSLGLAGTGELFF; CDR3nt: TGTGCCAGCAGCTTGGGACTAGCGGGCACCGGGGAGCTGTTTTTT
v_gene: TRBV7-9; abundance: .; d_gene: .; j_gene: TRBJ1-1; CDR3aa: CASSSRVLEAFF; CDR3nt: TGTGCCAGCAGCTCCAGGGTTCTGGAAGCTTTCTTT
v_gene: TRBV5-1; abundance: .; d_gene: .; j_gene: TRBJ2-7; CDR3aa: CASSLSGGSVFGSYEQYF; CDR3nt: TGCGCCAGCAGCCTCAGCGGAGGGTCGGTCTTTGGGTCCTACGAGCAGTACTTC
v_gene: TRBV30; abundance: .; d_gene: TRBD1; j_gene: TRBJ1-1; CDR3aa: CAWSFTGGTEAFF; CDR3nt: TGTGCCTGGAGTTTTACAGGGGGTACTGAAGCTTTCTTT
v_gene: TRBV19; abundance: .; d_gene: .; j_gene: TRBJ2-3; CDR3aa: CASSMVPRTDTQYF; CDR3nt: TGTGCCAGTAGTATGGTCCCCAGAACAGATACGCAGTATTTT
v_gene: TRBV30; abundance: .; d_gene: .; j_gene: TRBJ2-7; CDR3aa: CAWSREAYEQYF; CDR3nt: TGTGCCTGGAGTCGGGAAGCCTACGAGCAGTACTTC
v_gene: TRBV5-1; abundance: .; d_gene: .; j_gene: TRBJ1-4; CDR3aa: CASSLYRATNEKLFF; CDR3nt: TGCGCCAGCAGCTTGTACCGGGCAACTAATGAAAAACTGTTTTTT
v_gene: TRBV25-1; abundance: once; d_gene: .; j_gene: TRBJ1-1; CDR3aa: CASSPMGGGDTEAFF; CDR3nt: TGTGCCAGCAGTCCTATGGGGGGAGGGGACACTGAAGCTTTCTTT
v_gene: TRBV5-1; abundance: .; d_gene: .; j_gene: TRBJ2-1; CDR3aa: CASSRARDKQFF; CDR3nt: TGCGCCAGCAGCCGGGCTCGGGATAAGCAGTTCTTC
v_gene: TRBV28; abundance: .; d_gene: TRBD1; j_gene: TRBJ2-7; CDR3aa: CASSTRQGFYEQYF; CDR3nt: TGTGCCAGCAGTACCCGACAGGGGTTCTACGAGCAGTACTTC
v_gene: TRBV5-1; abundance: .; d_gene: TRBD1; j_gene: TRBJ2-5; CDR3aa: CASRDRGGQETQYF; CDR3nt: TGCGCCAGCAGGGACAGGGGCGGGCAAGAGACCCAGTACTTC
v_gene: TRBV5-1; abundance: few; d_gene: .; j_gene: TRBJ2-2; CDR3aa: CASSLDYRNTGELFF; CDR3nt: TGCGCCAGCAGCTTGGACTATCGGAACACCGGGGAGCTGTTTTTT
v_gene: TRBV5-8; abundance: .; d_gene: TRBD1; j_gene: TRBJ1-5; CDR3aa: CASSQTPGTGINQPQHF; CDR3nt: TGTGCCAGCAGCCAAACGCCCGGGACAGGGATCAATCAGCCCCAGCATTTT
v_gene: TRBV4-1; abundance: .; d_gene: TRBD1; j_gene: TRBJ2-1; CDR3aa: CASSQGTGAYNEQFF; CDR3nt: TGCGCCAGCAGCCAAGGGACAGGAGCCTACAATGAGCAGTTCTTC
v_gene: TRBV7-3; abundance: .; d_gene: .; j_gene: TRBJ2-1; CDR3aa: CASRRTGTSSYNEQFF; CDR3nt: TGTGCCAGCAGGCGGACCGGGACAAGCTCCTACAATGAGCAGTTCTTC
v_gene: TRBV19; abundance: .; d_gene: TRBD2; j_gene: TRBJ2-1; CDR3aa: CASSIGLAGNEQFF; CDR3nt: TGTGCCAGTAGTATAGGGCTAGCGGGAAATGAGCAGTTCTTC
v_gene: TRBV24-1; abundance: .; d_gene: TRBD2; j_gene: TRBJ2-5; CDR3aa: CATSDTGGSYQETQYF; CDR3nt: TGTGCCACCAGTGATACCGGGGGGTCGTACCAAGAGACCCAGTACTTC
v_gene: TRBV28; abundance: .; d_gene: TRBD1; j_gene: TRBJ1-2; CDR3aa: CASNTGGAGGYTF; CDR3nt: TGTGCCAGCAATACAGGGGGCGCGGGCGGCTACACCTTC
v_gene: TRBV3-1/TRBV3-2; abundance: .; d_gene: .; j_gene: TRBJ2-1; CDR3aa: CASSQAASYNEQFF; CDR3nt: TGTGCCAGCAGCCAAGCAGCGTCCTACAATGAGCAGTTCTTC
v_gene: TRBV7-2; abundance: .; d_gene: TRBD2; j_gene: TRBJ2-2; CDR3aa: CASETGGRFGELFF; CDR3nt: TGTGCCAGCGAAACGGGGGGGCGGTTCGGGGAGCTGTTTTTT
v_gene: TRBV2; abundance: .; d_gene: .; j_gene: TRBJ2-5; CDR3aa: CASKGTTGSETQYF; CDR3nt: TGTGCCAGCAAAGGGACAACAGGATCAGAGACCCAGTACTTC
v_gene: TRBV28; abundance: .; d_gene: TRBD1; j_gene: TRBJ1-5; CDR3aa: CASRFTGTGIQPQHF; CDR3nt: TGTGCCAGCAGGTTTACCGGGACAGGGATCCAGCCCCAGCATTTT